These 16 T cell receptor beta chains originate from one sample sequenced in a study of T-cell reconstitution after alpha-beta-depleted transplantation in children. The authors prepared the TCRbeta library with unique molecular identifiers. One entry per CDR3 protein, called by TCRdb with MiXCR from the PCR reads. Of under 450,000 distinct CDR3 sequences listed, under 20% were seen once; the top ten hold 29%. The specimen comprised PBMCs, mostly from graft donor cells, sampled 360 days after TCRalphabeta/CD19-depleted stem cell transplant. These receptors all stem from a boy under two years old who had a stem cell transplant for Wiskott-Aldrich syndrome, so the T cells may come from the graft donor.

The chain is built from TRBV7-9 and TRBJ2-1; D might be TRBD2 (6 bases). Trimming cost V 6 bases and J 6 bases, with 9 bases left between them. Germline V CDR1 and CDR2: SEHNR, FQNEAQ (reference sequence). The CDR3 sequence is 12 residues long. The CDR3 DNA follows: TGTGCCAGCAGGAGGACTATCAATGAGCAGTTCTTC. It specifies CASRRTINEQFF.

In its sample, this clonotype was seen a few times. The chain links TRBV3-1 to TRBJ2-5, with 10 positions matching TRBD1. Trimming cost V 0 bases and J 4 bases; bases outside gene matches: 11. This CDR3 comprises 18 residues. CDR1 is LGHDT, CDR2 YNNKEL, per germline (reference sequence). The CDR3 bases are TGTGCCAGCAGCCAAGATCGGCTAGGGACAGGGGTACGAGAGACCCAGTACTTC. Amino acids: CASSQDRLGTGVRETQYF.

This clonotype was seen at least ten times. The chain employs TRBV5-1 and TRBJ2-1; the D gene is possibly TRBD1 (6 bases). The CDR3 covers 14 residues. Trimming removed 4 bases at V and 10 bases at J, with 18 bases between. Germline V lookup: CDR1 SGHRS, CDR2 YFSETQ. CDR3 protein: CASSPNSQGLEQFF. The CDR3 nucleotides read TGCGCCAGCAGCCCCAACTCACAGGGATTGGAGCAGTTCTTC.

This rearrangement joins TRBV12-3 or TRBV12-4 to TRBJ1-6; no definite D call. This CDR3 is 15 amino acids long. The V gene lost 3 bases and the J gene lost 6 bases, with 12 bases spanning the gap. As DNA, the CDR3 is TGTGCCAGCAGTTTCGGGTGGGGTAGTAATTCACCCCTCCACTTT. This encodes CASSFGWGSNSPLHF.

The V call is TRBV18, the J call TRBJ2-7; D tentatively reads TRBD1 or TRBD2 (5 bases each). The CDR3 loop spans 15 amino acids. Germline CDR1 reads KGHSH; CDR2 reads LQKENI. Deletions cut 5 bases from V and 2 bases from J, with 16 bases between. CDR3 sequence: CASSIGTPRAYEQYF. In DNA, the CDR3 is TGTGCCAGCTCAATCGGGACCCCCAGGGCCTACGAGCAGTACTTC.

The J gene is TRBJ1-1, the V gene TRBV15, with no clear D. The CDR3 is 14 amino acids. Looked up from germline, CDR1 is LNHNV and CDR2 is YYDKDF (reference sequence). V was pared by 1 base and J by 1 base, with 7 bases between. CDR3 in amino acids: CATSRASSNTEAFF. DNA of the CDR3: TGTGCCACCAGCAGAGCTAGTTCGAACACTGAAGCTTTCTTT.

The CDR3 is CSARTPQGIDEQFF. The CDR3 bases are TGCAGTGCTAGGACCCCTCAGGGAATTGATGAGCAGTTCTTC. The V gene is TRBV20-1, the J gene TRBJ2-1, with D possibly TRBD1 on 5 matching bases. Germline V gene sequence: CDR1 DFQATT, CDR2 SNEGSKA (reference sequence). V lost 3 bases, J lost 8 bases, and 17 bases lay in between. CDR3 length: 14 residues.

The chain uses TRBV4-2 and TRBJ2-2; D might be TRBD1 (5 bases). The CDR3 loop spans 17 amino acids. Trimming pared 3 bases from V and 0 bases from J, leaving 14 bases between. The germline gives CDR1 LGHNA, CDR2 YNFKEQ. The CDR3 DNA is TGTGCCAGCAGCCATCCAAGGGGCAGGGCGAACACCGGGGAGCTGTTTTTT. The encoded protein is CASSHPRGRANTGELFF.

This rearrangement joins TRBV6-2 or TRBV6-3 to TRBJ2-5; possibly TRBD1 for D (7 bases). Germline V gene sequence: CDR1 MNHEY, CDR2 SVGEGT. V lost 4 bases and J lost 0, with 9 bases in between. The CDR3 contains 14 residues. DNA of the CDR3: TGTGCCAGCAGTTGGAGGGGGCACCAAGAGACCCAGTACTTC. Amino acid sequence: CASSWRGHQETQYF.

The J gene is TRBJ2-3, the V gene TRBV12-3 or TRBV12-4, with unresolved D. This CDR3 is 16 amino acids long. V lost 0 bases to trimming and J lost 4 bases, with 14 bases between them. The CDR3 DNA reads TGTGCCAGCAGTTTAGCGAGAAGGAAACGAGCAGATACGCAGTATTTT. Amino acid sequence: CASSLARRKRADTQYF.

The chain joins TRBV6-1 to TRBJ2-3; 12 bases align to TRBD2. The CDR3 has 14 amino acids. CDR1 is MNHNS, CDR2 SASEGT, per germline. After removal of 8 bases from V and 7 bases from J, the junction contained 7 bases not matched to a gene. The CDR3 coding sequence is TGTGCCAGCCGACTAGCGGGAGCTTCAAATACGCAGTATTTT. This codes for CASRLAGASNTQYF.

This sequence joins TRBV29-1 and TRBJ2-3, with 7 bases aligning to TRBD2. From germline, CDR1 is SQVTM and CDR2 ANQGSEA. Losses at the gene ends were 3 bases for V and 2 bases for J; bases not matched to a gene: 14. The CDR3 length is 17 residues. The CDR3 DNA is TGCAGCGTTGACCCCTGGGACTACCGGAAAGACACAGATACGCAGTATTTT. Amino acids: CSVDPWDYRKDTDTQYF.

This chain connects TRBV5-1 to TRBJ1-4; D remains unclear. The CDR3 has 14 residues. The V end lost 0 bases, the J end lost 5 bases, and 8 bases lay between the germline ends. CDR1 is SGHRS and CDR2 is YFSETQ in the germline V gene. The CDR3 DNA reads TGCGCCAGCAGCTTGGGGGCGAAGAATGAAAAACTGTTTTTT. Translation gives CASSLGAKNEKLFF.

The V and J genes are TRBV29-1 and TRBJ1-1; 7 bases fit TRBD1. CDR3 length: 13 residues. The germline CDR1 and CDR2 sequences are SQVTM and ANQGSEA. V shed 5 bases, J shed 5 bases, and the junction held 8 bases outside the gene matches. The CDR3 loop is CSVSTGVGTEAFF. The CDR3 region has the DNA TGCAGCGTTTCAACAGGGGTAGGGACTGAAGCTTTCTTT.

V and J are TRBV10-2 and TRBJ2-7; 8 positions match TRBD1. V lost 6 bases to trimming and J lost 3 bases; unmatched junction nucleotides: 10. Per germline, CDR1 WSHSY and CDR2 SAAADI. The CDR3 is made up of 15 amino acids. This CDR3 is CASSSIGQGDYEQYF. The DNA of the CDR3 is TGCGCCAGCAGCTCTATAGGACAGGGAGACTACGAGCAGTACTTC.

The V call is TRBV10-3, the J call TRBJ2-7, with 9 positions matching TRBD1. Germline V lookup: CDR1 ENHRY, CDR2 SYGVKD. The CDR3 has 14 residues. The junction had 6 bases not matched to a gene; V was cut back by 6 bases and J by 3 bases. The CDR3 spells CAIRSGQGHYEQYF. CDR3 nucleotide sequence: TGTGCCATCAGATCGGGACAGGGCCACTACGAGCAGTACTTC.